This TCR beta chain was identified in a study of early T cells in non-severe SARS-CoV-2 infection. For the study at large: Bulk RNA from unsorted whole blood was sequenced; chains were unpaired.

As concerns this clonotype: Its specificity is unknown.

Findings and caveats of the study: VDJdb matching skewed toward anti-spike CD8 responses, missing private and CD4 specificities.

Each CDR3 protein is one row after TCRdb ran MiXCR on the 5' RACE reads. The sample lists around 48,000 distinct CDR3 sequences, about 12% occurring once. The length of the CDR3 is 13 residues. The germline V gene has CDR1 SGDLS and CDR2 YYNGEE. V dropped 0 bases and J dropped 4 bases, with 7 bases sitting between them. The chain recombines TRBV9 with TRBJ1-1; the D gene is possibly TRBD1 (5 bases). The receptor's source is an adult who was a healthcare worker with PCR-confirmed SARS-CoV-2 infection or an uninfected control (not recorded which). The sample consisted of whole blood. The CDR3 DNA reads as TGTGCCAGCAGCGTAGGGGGGAGCACTGAAGCTTTCTTT. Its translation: CASSVGGSTEAFF.